A selection of T cell receptor beta chains follows, all from one sample in a study of OX40 agonist ivuxolimab in advanced cancers. The repertoire was sequenced with immunoSEQ multiplex PCR; TCRdb's copy has only in-frame clones and lacks some. The sample lists 50,000 to 85,000 clones, roughly four fifths occurring once. Sequencing was performed on CD4+ or CD8+ T cells sorted from blood, taken in a trial of the OX40 agonist ivuxolimab. The receptors here all came from an adult with an advanced solid tumor such as melanoma, head and neck, liver or kidney cancer. The CDR3 runs from the conserved cysteine through the conserved F or W. The order of the fields is J gene, V gene, D gene, clone size, CDR3 DNA, CDR3 protein. D genes are given only for firm matches. Size is omitted from some rows. Given values are once, few, many or a class for expanded clones.

TRBJ1-4 | TRBV27 | - | - | TGTGCCAGCAGGTACCGGGAAGAACTGTTTTTT | CASRYREELFF
TRBJ1-2 | TRBV29-1 | - | - | TGCAGCGGCGGAGTCGGCGGTGGCTACACCTTC | CSGGVGGGYTF
TRBJ2-5 | TRBV10-3 | TRBD1 | - | TGTGCCATCAGGGAGCCTAAGGGGGACAGCCAAGAGACCCAGTACTTC | CAIREPKGDSQETQYF
TRBJ2-3 | TRBV7-2 | - | - | TGTGCCAGCCAAGGGAGGCCACTAGATACGCAGTATTTT | CASQGRPLDTQYF
TRBJ2-3 | TRBV4-2 | TRBD2 | - | TGTGCCACTAGACTAGGGGAGCGGGACACAGATACGCAGTATTTT | CATRLGERDTDTQYF
TRBJ1-5 | TRBV28 | - | - | TGTGCCAGCAGCGCTCAGGGGAGGGTCAATCAGCCCCAGCATTTT | CASSAQGRVNQPQHF
TRBJ2-3 | TRBV7-8 | TRBD2 | - | TGTGCCAGCAGCCCAAGGACTAGCGGGAAGCCCACAGATACGCAGTATTTT | CASSPRTSGKPTDTQYF
TRBJ2-6 | TRBV9 | - | once | TGTGCCAGCAGCGCCCACGCGGACTCTGGGGCCAACGTCCTGACTTTC | CASSAHADSGANVLTF
TRBJ2-3 | TRBV7-2 | - | - | TGTGCCAGCAGCTTATCCGGGGGAGGCCGGTCAGATACGCAGTATTTT | CASSLSGGGRSDTQYF
TRBJ2-5 | TRBV7-2 | - | once | TGTGCCAGCAGCTTAAAGCAGAGGAGGGAGACCCAGTACTTC | CASSLKQRRETQYF
TRBJ1-2 | TRBV30 | - | - | TGTGCCTGGAGTCTCCCGGGGAACTATGGCTACACCTTC | CAWSLPGNYGYTF
TRBJ2-5 | TRBV21-1 | - | - | TGTGCCAGCACAGGCGGGGAGACCCAGTACTTC | CASTGGETQYF
TRBJ2-7 | TRBV1 | - | - | TGCACCAGCAGCCAATCGGGACTCGAGTACTACGAGCAGTACTTC | CTSSQSGLEYYEQYF
TRBJ1-5 | TRBV6-1 | - | - | TGTGCCAGCAGTACAGCTAAACAGCCCCAGCATTTT | CASSTAKQPQHF
TRBJ1-1 | TRBV7-2 | - | - | TGTGCCAGCAGCCCGGACGGGAACACTGAAGCTTTCTTT | CASSPDGNTEAFF
TRBJ2-5 | TRBV2 | - | - | TGTGCCAGCAGTGCTTACAGGGCTCTGGTAGAGACCCAGTACTTC | CASSAYRALVETQYF
TRBJ2-1 | TRBV7-2 | TRBD2 | - | TGTGCCAGCAGCTTAGCGACTAGCGGGGAGCAGTTCTTC | CASSLATSGEQFF
TRBJ2-3 | TRBV9 | - | - | TGTGCCAGCAGCGTAGCAGGGTACACAGATACGCAGTATTTT | CASSVAGYTDTQYF
TRBJ2-1 | TRBV7-7 | - | once | TGTGCCAGCAGCTTAAATGGGGCGGCGTTGGATGAGCAGTTCTTC | CASSLNGAALDEQFF
TRBJ1-1 | TRBV6-4 | TRBD1 | - | TGTGCCAGCAGCGTGGACAGGGATAACACTGAAGCTTTCTTT | CASSVDRDNTEAFF
TRBJ2-1 | TRBV12-1 | - | - | TGTGCCAGCAGCTTTGCTAGCGGGGGGTCGAGCTCCTACAATGAGCAGTTCTTC | CASSFASGGSSSYNEQFF
TRBJ2-7 | TRBV7-8 | - | - | TGTGCCAGCAGCCGAGGGGACCAAACCTACGAGCAGTACTTC | CASSRGDQTYEQYF
TRBJ2-2 | TRBV5-1 | - | - | TGCGCCAGCAGCTTGTTGGGTTACACCGGGGAGCTGTTTTTT | CASSLLGYTGELFF
TRBJ2-1 | TRBV21-1 | - | - | TGTGCCAGCAAGACAGACTACCAAAGGCCCTACAATGAGCAGTTCTTC | CASKTDYQRPYNEQFF
TRBJ2-7 | TRBV11-2 | - | - | TGTGCCAGCAGCTTAAATAGCCTCGGCGAGCAGTACTTC | CASSLNSLGEQYF
TRBJ1-4 | TRBV2 | TRBD1 | - | TGTGCCAGCAACCCGGACAGGGGAGCAACTAATGAAAAACTGTTTTTT | CASNPDRGATNEKLFF
TRBJ2-7 | TRBV13 | TRBD2 | - | TGTGCCAGCAGCTTGCGTGGGACTAGCGGGAGTGCCGAGCAGTACTTC | CASSLRGTSGSAEQYF
TRBJ2-7 | TRBV19 | TRBD1 | - | TGTGCCAGTAGTATCCGGACAGGCTCCTACGAGCAGTACTTC | CASSIRTGSYEQYF
TRBJ2-7 | TRBV6-5 | - | few | TGTGCCAGCAGGGGCAGGGGTACCTACGAGCAGTACTTC | CASRGRGTYEQYF
TRBJ2-2 | TRBV27 | - | - | TGTGCCAGCAGTTTTAACACCGGGGAGCTGTTTTTT | CASSFNTGELFF
TRBJ2-3 | TRBV28 | TRBD1 | - | TGTGCCAGCAGTGGGACAGGGGCATCTTCAGATACGCAGTATTTT | CASSGTGASSDTQYF
TRBJ2-2 | TRBV28 | - | - | TGTGCCAGCAGTCCTCAACAGGGCTCGAACACCGGGGAGCTGTTTTTT | CASSPQQGSNTGELFF
TRBJ2-3 | TRBV4-2 | TRBD2 | - | TGTGCCAGCAGCCAACGTCCTCGGACTAGCGGGATCTCAGATACGCAGTATTTT | CASSQRPRTSGISDTQYF
TRBJ1-2 | TRBV23-1 | - | once | TGCGCCCGACCATGTGGAGGGAACACCTTC | CARPCGGNTF
TRBJ2-1 | TRBV9 | TRBD2 | - | TGTGCCAGCAGCAAAAGCGGGAGGGCCGGTGAGCAGTTCTTC | CASSKSGRAGEQFF
TRBJ2-2 | TRBV5-6 | - | many | TGTGCCAGCAGCTTGGTAGTGACCGGGGAGCTGTTTTTT | CASSLVVTGELFF
TRBJ1-3 | TRBV6-6 | - | - | TGTGCCAGCAGTTACTATCCGGCGAAGGGAAACACCATATATTTT | CASSYYPAKGNTIYF
TRBJ2-7 | TRBV2 | - | - | TGTGCCAGCAGTGCACTCAAAACCTACGAGCAGTACTTC | CASSALKTYEQYF
TRBJ2-6 | TRBV30 | - | - | TGTGCCTGGAAAAATGCAGGGATTGGGGCCAACGTCCTGACTTTC | CAWKNAGIGANVLTF
TRBJ2-3 | TRBV7-9 | TRBD2 | - | TGTGCCAGCAGCTTGGGACTAGCGGGGTACACAGATACGCAGTATTTT | CASSLGLAGYTDTQYF
TRBJ2-5 | TRBV19 | TRBD1 | - | TGTGCCAGTAGCAGCAGGGGGTATGAGACCCAGTACTTC | CASSSRGYETQYF
TRBJ2-7 | TRBV18 | TRBD2 | - | TGTGCCAGCTCACCTCTACCGGGACTAGCGGGTTACGAGCAGTACTTC | CASSPLPGLAGYEQYF
TRBJ1-4 | TRBV4-2 | - | - | TGTGCCAGCAGCCAAGAAGTGGCTGAAAAACTGTTTTTT | CASSQEVAEKLFF
TRBJ2-3 | TRBV15 | TRBD1 | - | TGTGCCACCAGCAAAGGACAGGCTGTTAGAGATACGCAGTATTTT | CATSKGQAVRDTQYF
TRBJ2-7 | TRBV25-1 | - | - | TGTGCCAGCCCAATAGGGATCCTTTACGAGCAGTACTTC | CASPIGILYEQYF
TRBJ2-5 | TRBV7-2 | - | - | TGTGCCAGCAGCTTAGTACTGGCACAAGAGACCCAGTACTTC | CASSLVLAQETQYF
TRBJ1-1 | TRBV23-1 | - | - | TGCGCCAGCAGTCAACGACAGCCCCGGTGGACTGAAGCTTTCTTT | CASSQRQPRWTEAFF
TRBJ2-3 | TRBV6-5 | - | - | TGTGCCAGCACAAACAGGGGACTTGGCACAGATACGCAGTATTTT | CASTNRGLGTDTQYF
TRBJ2-7 | TRBV15 | TRBD2 | - | TGTGCCACCAGCAGAGGGCTGGGTAGCGGGACCGACGAGCAGTACTTC | CATSRGLGSGTDEQYF
TRBJ2-3 | TRBV5-1 | TRBD1 | - | TGCGCCAGCTCCGGACAGGGACGGAGCACAGATACGCAGTATTTT | CASSGQGRSTDTQYF
TRBJ2-5 | TRBV29-1 | - | - | TGCAGCGTTGAACGGCAGATAGAAGAGACCCAGTACTTC | CSVERQIEETQYF